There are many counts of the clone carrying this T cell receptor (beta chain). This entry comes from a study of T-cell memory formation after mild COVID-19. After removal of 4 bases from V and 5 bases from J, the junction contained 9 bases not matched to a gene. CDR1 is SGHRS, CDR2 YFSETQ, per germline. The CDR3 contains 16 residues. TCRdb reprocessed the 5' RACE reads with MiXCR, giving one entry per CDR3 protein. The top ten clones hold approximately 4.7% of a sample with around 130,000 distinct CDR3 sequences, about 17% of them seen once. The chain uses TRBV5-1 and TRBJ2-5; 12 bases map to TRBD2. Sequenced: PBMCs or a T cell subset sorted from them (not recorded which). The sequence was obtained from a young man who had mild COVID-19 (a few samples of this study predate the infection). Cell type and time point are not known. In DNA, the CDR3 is TGCGCCAGCAGCATTCGAGGTCTAGCGGGGGGGGAGACCCAGTACTTC. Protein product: CASSIRGLAGGETQYF.